The 9 T cell receptor beta chains given below trace back to one sample, sequenced in a study of cytomegalovirus exposure and HLA in healthy donors. The PCR ran on 60 Vbeta and 13 Jbeta primers. Using immunoSEQ multiplex PCR, the repertoire was profiled, and TCRdb retains in-frame clones only, with some absent. The sample includes 40,000 to 45,000 clones, around two thirds of them seen just once. The sample was PBMCs. These receptors were taken from a human donor in good health.

This chain's CDR3 is CASSLDGDSHQPQHF. The CDR3 nucleotides are TGTGCCAGCAGCTTAGATGGGGACAGCCATCAGCCCCAGCATTTT. The chain recombines TRBV7-6 with TRBJ1-5, with 7 bases that match TRBD1. With V trimmed by 1 base and J by 5 bases, 5 bases remained unmatched. Germline lookup yields CDR1 SGHVS and CDR2 FNYEAQ. CDR3 length: 15 amino acids.

The CDR3 spells CAIRPPGGRHAEAFF. In DNA form, the CDR3 reads TGTGCCATCAGGCCCCCCGGGGGGCGGCACGCTGAAGCTTTCTTT. The V gene is TRBV10-3, the J gene TRBJ1-1, with a weak D call TRBD1 (6 bases). The germline gives CDR1 ENHRY, CDR2 SYGVKD. The CDR3 length is 15 residues. V was clipped by 6 bases and J by 6 bases, with 20 bases between them.

The chain employs TRBV5-1 and TRBJ2-3, with D possibly being TRBD1 (6 bases). This CDR3 contains 13 residues. V lost 5 bases and J 6 bases, leaving 13 bases between the germline ends. Germline V gene sequence: CDR1 SGHRS, CDR2 YFSETQ. The CDR3 DNA follows: TGCGCCAGCAGAGAAACAGGGACGGATACGCAGTATTTT. Translated, it gives CASRETGTDTQYF.

The chain has TRBV5-1 and TRBJ1-2, with D possibly being TRBD1 (5 bases). Trimming pared 2 bases from V and 5 bases from J, leaving 10 bases between. The CDR3 extends over 13 amino acids. In germline, CDR1 is SGHRS, CDR2 YFSETQ. This CDR3 reads CASSFTGAYGYTF. DNA for the CDR3: TGCGCCAGCAGCTTTACAGGAGCGTATGGCTACACCTTC.

This chain links TRBV4-1 with TRBJ1-6; possible D gene TRBD1, 5 bases. The CDR3 totals 14 residues. Germline assignment: CDR1 MGHRA and CDR2 YSYEKL. Trimming pared 1 base from V and 9 bases from J, leaving 10 bases between. The CDR3 nucleotides are TGCGCCAGCAGCCAAGGCCACAGGTTTTCACCCCTCCACTTT. This translates into CASSQGHRFSPLHF.

The chain joins TRBV28 to TRBJ2-7; D is undetermined. The CDR3 is 11 residues long. V lost 3 bases and J 7 bases, leaving 7 bases between the germline ends. The germline V gene has CDR1 MDHEN and CDR2 SYDVKM. The CDR3 bases are TGTGCCAGCAGTTTTGAGGTGGAGCAGTACTTC. As protein: CASSFEVEQYF.

CDR3 nucleotides: TGCGCCAGCAGGAGGGACAGGGGCTATGGCTACACCTTC. This encodes CASRRDRGYGYTF. This rearrangement joins TRBV5-1 to TRBJ1-2, with 10 bases identical to TRBD1. Germline trimming cut 5 bases from V and 4 bases from J; bases unmatched to any gene: 2. The CDR3 totals 13 residues. Germline V lookup: CDR1 SGHRS, CDR2 YFSETQ.

The chain links TRBV11-2 to TRBJ2-2; TRBD1 agrees at 7 bases. The germline CDR1 and CDR2 sequences are SGHAT and FQNNGV. The CDR3 length is 14 residues. The ends lost 7 bases at V and 6 bases at J; junction bases unmatched: 8. CDR3 nucleotide sequence: TGTGCCAGCACGACGACAGGGAAGGCCGGGGAGCTGTTTTTT. Its protein is CASTTTGKAGELFF.

This sequence joins TRBV6-1 and TRBJ2-7, with 8 nucleotides matching TRBD1. The CDR3 sequence is 14 residues long. In germline, CDR1 is MNHNS, CDR2 SASEGT. V was pared by 6 bases and J by 3 bases, with 7 bases of the junction left unmatched. The CDR3 region has the DNA TGTGCCAGCAGCCCACAGGGGGGATACTACGAGCAGTACTTC. Translated: CASSPQGGYYEQYF.